Reported below is one T cell receptor (beta chain). Its antigen is as yet unknown. The sample comes from a study of glioma-infiltrating T cells after dendritic cell vaccination. Overall study results and limits: Survival was not directly related to TCR clonality in these patients.

Sequencing was performed with immunoSEQ multiplex PCR; in TCRdb, only in-frame clones are kept and a portion is missing. The profile shows more than 60,000 clones, 82% of them singletons. The CDR3 covers 12 residues. Per germline, CDR1 MNHNY and CDR2 SVGAGI (reference sequence). V was pared by 2 bases and J by 7 bases, with 6 bases between. The sequence was obtained from a human donor with glioblastoma. Sequences were derived from blood, sampled before dendritic cell vaccination. The chain combines TRBV6-6 with TRBJ1-5, with a possible D match to TRBD1 (5 bases). The CDR3 DNA is TGTGCCAGCAGTTACGGGGCGCAGCCCCAGCATTTT. Its protein product is CASSYGAQPQHF.